The rows below give T cell receptor beta chains drawn from one sample of a study of glioma-infiltrating T cells after dendritic cell vaccination. Clones were read by immunoSEQ multiplex PCR, and TCRdb kept only the in-frame ones, dropping some. The sample yields 50,000 to 60,000 clones, just under 85% seen once. This sample comprised blood, obtained after dendritic cell vaccination. Receptors originate from a human donor with glioblastoma. Each CDR3 is given with its conserved first and last residue. A D gene is named only where the DNA matches it firmly. Where a row states a size, it is once, few, many or the class of an expanded clone; other rows omit it.

CDR3 DNA: TGTGCCAGCAGCCGGGACAGGGATGGAAACACCATATATTTT; CDR3 protein: CASSRDRDGNTIYF; clone size: -; J gene: TRBJ1-3; V gene: TRBV6-5; D gene: TRBD1
CDR3 DNA: TGCGCCAGCAGCCAAGATAGGGGCGGAGGGGTTGGGGCCAACGTCCTGACTTTC; CDR3 protein: CASSQDRGGGVGANVLTF; clone size: -; J gene: TRBJ2-6; V gene: TRBV4-1; D gene: -
CDR3 DNA: TGTGCCAGCAGGTGGACAGCCACCTCTGGGGCCAACGTCCTGACTTTC; CDR3 protein: CASRWTATSGANVLTF; clone size: -; J gene: TRBJ2-6; V gene: TRBV2; D gene: -
CDR3 DNA: TGCGCCAGCAGTCAATCGGAGCGTCCGGAGACCCAGTACTTC; CDR3 protein: CASSQSERPETQYF; clone size: -; J gene: TRBJ2-5; V gene: TRBV23-1; D gene: -
CDR3 DNA: TGTGCCAGCAGCCAAGGGTTGGCAGGGGGTTATCAGCCCCAGCATTTT; CDR3 protein: CASSQGLAGGYQPQHF; clone size: once; J gene: TRBJ1-5; V gene: TRBV4-2; D gene: TRBD1
CDR3 DNA: TGTGCCAGCAGAAGCGGGGGACAGGGTCTCTACGAGCAGTACTTC; CDR3 protein: CASRSGGQGLYEQYF; clone size: -; J gene: TRBJ2-7; V gene: TRBV6-1; D gene: -
CDR3 DNA: TGTGCCAGCAGTGAGCTCTACAGGGCCAATACGCAGTATTTT; CDR3 protein: CASSELYRANTQYF; clone size: once; J gene: TRBJ2-3; V gene: TRBV25-1; D gene: -
CDR3 DNA: TGCGCCAGCAGTGAACCGGGACTAGCGGGGGCTTCTTACGAGCAGTACTTC; CDR3 protein: CASSEPGLAGASYEQYF; clone size: -; J gene: TRBJ2-7; V gene: TRBV10-2; D gene: TRBD2
CDR3 DNA: TGTGCCAGCAGCCCTTTTCTTGGTAGCGGGGGCCACACAGATACGCAGTATTTT; CDR3 protein: CASSPFLGSGGHTDTQYF; clone size: -; J gene: TRBJ2-3; V gene: TRBV11-3; D gene: TRBD2
CDR3 DNA: TGTGCCAGCAGCTCCGGGACAGGGGATGGCTACACCTTC; CDR3 protein: CASSSGTGDGYTF; clone size: -; J gene: TRBJ1-2; V gene: TRBV7-3; D gene: TRBD1
CDR3 DNA: TGTGCCAGCTCCCGGACTAGCGGACAAGAGACCCAGTACTTC; CDR3 protein: CASSRTSGQETQYF; clone size: -; J gene: TRBJ2-5; V gene: TRBV18; D gene: TRBD2
CDR3 DNA: TGTGCCAGCAGCTTACCCCCGGGACAAAAGATCGGAAACACCATATATTTT; CDR3 protein: CASSLPPGQKIGNTIYF; clone size: -; J gene: TRBJ1-3; V gene: TRBV7-9; D gene: -
CDR3 DNA: TGTGCCACCAGCACTGGGACTAGCGGTATCACCGGGGAGCTGTTTTTT; CDR3 protein: CATSTGTSGITGELFF; clone size: -; J gene: TRBJ2-2; V gene: TRBV15; D gene: TRBD2
CDR3 DNA: TGCGCCAGCAGCTTTCAGGGCGCGAACACCGGGGAGCTGTTTTTT; CDR3 protein: CASSFQGANTGELFF; clone size: -; J gene: TRBJ2-2; V gene: TRBV5-1; D gene: -
CDR3 DNA: TGCGCCAGCAGCTTTTTGCCCCTGACGGGACTAGCGGACCACGGGGGCACCGGGGAGCTGTTTTTT; CDR3 protein: CASSFLPLTGLADHGGTGELFF; clone size: -; J gene: TRBJ2-2; V gene: TRBV5-1; D gene: TRBD2
CDR3 DNA: TGTGCCAGCATAAACAGAGACCCCAAGGAAGCTTTCTTT; CDR3 protein: CASINRDPKEAFF; clone size: -; J gene: TRBJ1-1; V gene: TRBV2; D gene: -
CDR3 DNA: TGTGCCAGCAGCTCCGACTCGGCGACAGGGGCCGGGGGGACCCAGTACTTC; CDR3 protein: CASSSDSATGAGGTQYF; clone size: -; J gene: TRBJ2-5; V gene: TRBV7-9; D gene: TRBD1
CDR3 DNA: TGCGCCAGCAGCTTGGGTAGCGGGGGCGTCGATACGCAGTATTTT; CDR3 protein: CASSLGSGGVDTQYF; clone size: once; J gene: TRBJ2-3; V gene: TRBV5-1; D gene: TRBD2
CDR3 DNA: TGCGCCAGCAGCTCGGACAGTGGCGAGCCTGAAGCTTTCTTT; CDR3 protein: CASSSDSGEPEAFF; clone size: -; J gene: TRBJ1-1; V gene: TRBV5-1; D gene: -
CDR3 DNA: TGTGCCAGCAGCGCAGGGACAGGGAACAATCAGCCCCAGCATTTT; CDR3 protein: CASSAGTGNNQPQHF; clone size: once; J gene: TRBJ1-5; V gene: TRBV6-6; D gene: TRBD1
CDR3 DNA: TGCGCCAGCAGCCGGGACAGGGGGCCTGGGGAGCAGTTCTTC; CDR3 protein: CASSRDRGPGEQFF; clone size: -; J gene: TRBJ2-1; V gene: TRBV5-1; D gene: TRBD1
CDR3 DNA: TGTGCCAGCAGCCCAAGGGACCCAGGAGGGCTCGAGCAGTACTTC; CDR3 protein: CASSPRDPGGLEQYF; clone size: -; J gene: TRBJ2-7; V gene: TRBV6-5; D gene: -
CDR3 DNA: TGTGCCAGCAGTTTGCTACAGGGCAATGAGCAGTTCTTC; CDR3 protein: CASSLLQGNEQFF; clone size: few; J gene: TRBJ2-1; V gene: TRBV27; D gene: -
CDR3 DNA: TGTGCCAGCAGTTCCTCCAGGAATAATTCACCCCTCCACTTT; CDR3 protein: CASSSSRNNSPLHF; clone size: -; J gene: TRBJ1-6; V gene: TRBV27; D gene: -
CDR3 DNA: TGTGCTAGCAGCTTATCGGTCACCACAGATACGCAGTATTTT; CDR3 protein: CASSLSVTTDTQYF; clone size: -; J gene: TRBJ2-3; V gene: TRBV7-7; D gene: -
CDR3 DNA: TGTGCCACCAGCTACCATTTCAGCGGGGACCAGCCCCAGCATTTT; CDR3 protein: CATSYHFSGDQPQHF; clone size: once; J gene: TRBJ1-5; V gene: TRBV15; D gene: -
CDR3 DNA: TGCGCCAGCAGCCCGGGACAGACAAATATTGTAGAGACCCAGTACTTC; CDR3 protein: CASSPGQTNIVETQYF; clone size: -; J gene: TRBJ2-5; V gene: TRBV5-1; D gene: TRBD1
CDR3 DNA: TGCGCCAGCACCCAAGAGTTAGGGGCGAGCAATCAGCCCCAGCATTTT; CDR3 protein: CASTQELGASNQPQHF; clone size: -; J gene: TRBJ1-5; V gene: TRBV4-3; D gene: -
CDR3 DNA: TGTGCCAGCTCACCTGGACAGGATGTTGATTCACCCCTCCACTTT; CDR3 protein: CASSPGQDVDSPLHF; clone size: -; J gene: TRBJ1-6; V gene: TRBV18; D gene: TRBD1
CDR3 DNA: TGTGCCAGCAGCTTAGCGAACAGGCCGCCGTTGAAGACCCAGTACTTC; CDR3 protein: CASSLANRPPLKTQYF; clone size: few; J gene: TRBJ2-5; V gene: TRBV7-2; D gene: -
CDR3 DNA: TGCGCCAGCAGCCAAGACAGGAACAGACCTCCCCACGAGCAGTACTTC; CDR3 protein: CASSQDRNRPPHEQYF; clone size: once; J gene: TRBJ2-7; V gene: TRBV4-3; D gene: -
CDR3 DNA: TGTGCCAGCAGCCAAGACCTATACACCATATATTTT; CDR3 protein: CASSQDLYTIYF; clone size: -; J gene: TRBJ1-3; V gene: TRBV4-2; D gene: -
CDR3 DNA: TGCGCCAGCAGGGAACCGGGTGGCGGCTACACCTTC; CDR3 protein: CASREPGGGYTF; clone size: once; J gene: TRBJ1-2; V gene: TRBV5-1; D gene: -
CDR3 DNA: TGTGCCAGCAGCTTAGGCAGGGGGCAGTCTGGAAACACCATATATTTT; CDR3 protein: CASSLGRGQSGNTIYF; clone size: -; J gene: TRBJ1-3; V gene: TRBV7-2; D gene: TRBD1
CDR3 DNA: TGTGCCAGTAGTGCACAGACGAGCTCTGGAAACACCATATATTTT; CDR3 protein: CASSAQTSSGNTIYF; clone size: once; J gene: TRBJ1-3; V gene: TRBV19; D gene: -
CDR3 DNA: TGTGCCAGTAGTATAGATCCGGCTACAGGGGCCCTGAACACTGAAGCTTTCTTT; CDR3 protein: CASSIDPATGALNTEAFF; clone size: -; J gene: TRBJ1-1; V gene: TRBV19; D gene: TRBD1
CDR3 DNA: TGTGCCAGCAGCCAAGAGAACCAGGGAGGCGGAAACACCATATATTTT; CDR3 protein: CASSQENQGGGNTIYF; clone size: few; J gene: TRBJ1-3; V gene: TRBV4-2; D gene: -
CDR3 DNA: TGTGCCTGGAGATTGGCCCAGAACACTGAAGCTTTCTTT; CDR3 protein: CAWRLAQNTEAFF; clone size: -; J gene: TRBJ1-1; V gene: TRBV30; D gene: -
CDR3 DNA: TGTGCCAGCAGGACGACAGGGGTGGCTGAAGCTTTCTTT; CDR3 protein: CASRTTGVAEAFF; clone size: -; J gene: TRBJ1-1; V gene: TRBV28; D gene: TRBD1
CDR3 DNA: TGTGCCTGGACCCCCGGCCTCTCGAGTCGTCAGGGTACGCAGTATTTT; CDR3 protein: CAWTPGLSSRQGTQYF; clone size: -; J gene: TRBJ2-3; V gene: TRBV30; D gene: -
CDR3 DNA: TGCGCCAGCAGCTTCGGGGACACCAACACTGAAGCTTTCTTT; CDR3 protein: CASSFGDTNTEAFF; clone size: -; J gene: TRBJ1-1; V gene: TRBV5-1; D gene: -
CDR3 DNA: TGCGCCAGCAGCCAAGCAGGGACCGGGGAGCTGTTTTTT; CDR3 protein: CASSQAGTGELFF; clone size: few; J gene: TRBJ2-2; V gene: TRBV4-1; D gene: -
CDR3 DNA: TGCGCCAGCAGCCAAGGACAGGGGACCTACAATGAGCAGTTCTTC; CDR3 protein: CASSQGQGTYNEQFF; clone size: once; J gene: TRBJ2-1; V gene: TRBV4-1; D gene: TRBD1
CDR3 DNA: TGTGCCAGCAGTCCGGGGGGGTGGAGGGCTGAAGCTTTCTTT; CDR3 protein: CASSPGGWRAEAFF; clone size: -; J gene: TRBJ1-1; V gene: TRBV27; D gene: -
CDR3 DNA: TGTGCCAGTAGTCTTTGGAGCGGGGGGGCCGGGAACACCGGGGAGCTGTTTTTT; CDR3 protein: CASSLWSGGAGNTGELFF; clone size: -; J gene: TRBJ2-2; V gene: TRBV19; D gene: TRBD2
CDR3 DNA: TGTGCCAGCAGTGAGGACAGGTCGCCGGAGACCCAGTACTTC; CDR3 protein: CASSEDRSPETQYF; clone size: -; J gene: TRBJ2-5; V gene: TRBV6-5; D gene: TRBD1
CDR3 DNA: TGTGCCAGCAGTAGGGAGACAGGATACGAGCAGTACTTC; CDR3 protein: CASSRETGYEQYF; clone size: once; J gene: TRBJ2-7; V gene: TRBV27; D gene: -